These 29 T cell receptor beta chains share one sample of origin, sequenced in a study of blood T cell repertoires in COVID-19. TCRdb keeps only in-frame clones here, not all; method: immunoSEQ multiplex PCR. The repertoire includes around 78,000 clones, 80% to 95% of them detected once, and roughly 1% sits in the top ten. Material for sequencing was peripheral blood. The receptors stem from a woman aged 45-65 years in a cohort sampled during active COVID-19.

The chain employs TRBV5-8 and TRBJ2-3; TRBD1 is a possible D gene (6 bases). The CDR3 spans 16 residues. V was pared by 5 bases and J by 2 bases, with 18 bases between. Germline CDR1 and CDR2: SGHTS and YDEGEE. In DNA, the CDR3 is TGTGCCAGCAGACCGCGGTTGGGGGCCCTCACAGATACGCAGTATTTT. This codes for CASRPRLGALTDTQYF.

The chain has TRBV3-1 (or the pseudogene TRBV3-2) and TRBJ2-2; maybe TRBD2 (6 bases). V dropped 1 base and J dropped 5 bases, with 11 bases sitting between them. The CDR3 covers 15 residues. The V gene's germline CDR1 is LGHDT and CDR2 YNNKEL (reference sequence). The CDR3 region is CASSQGLSGTGELFF. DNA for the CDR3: TGTGCCAGCAGCCAAGGATTGAGCGGGACCGGGGAGCTGTTTTTT.

CDR3: CATSDYDSDEQFF. The DNA of the CDR3 is TGTGCCACCAGTGACTACGACAGCGATGAGCAGTTCTTC. This chain connects TRBV24-1 to TRBJ2-1; weak D call: TRBD1 (5 bases). V lost 4 bases, J lost 8 bases, and 11 bases lay in between. CDR3 length: 13 amino acids. From germline, CDR1 is KGHDR and CDR2 SFDVKD.

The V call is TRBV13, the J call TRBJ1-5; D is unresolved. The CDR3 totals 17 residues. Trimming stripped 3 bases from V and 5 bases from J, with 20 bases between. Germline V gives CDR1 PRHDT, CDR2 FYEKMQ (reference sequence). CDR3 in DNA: TGTGCCAGCAGCTTCATTCCGAAATGGGAGTTCCATCAGCCCCAGCATTTT. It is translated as CASSFIPKWEFHQPQHF.

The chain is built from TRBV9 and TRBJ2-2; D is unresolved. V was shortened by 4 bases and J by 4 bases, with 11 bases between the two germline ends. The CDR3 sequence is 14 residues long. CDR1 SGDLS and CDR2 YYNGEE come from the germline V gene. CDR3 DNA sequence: TGTGCCAGCAGCACTGCCCCGATCACCGGGGAGCTGTTTTTT. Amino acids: CASSTAPITGELFF. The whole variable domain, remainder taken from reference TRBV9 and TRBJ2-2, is DSGVTQTPKHLITATGQRVTLRCSPRSGDLSVYWYQQSLDQGLQFLIQYYNGEERAKGNILERFSAQQFPDLHSELNLSSLELGDSALYFCASSTAPITGELFFGEGSRLTVL.

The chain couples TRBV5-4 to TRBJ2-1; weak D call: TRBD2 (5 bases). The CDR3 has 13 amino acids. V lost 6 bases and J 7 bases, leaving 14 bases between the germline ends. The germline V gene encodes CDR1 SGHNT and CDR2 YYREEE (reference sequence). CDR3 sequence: CASTLGAGNEQFF. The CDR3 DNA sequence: TGTGCCAGCACCCTGGGAGCTGGGAATGAGCAGTTCTTC.

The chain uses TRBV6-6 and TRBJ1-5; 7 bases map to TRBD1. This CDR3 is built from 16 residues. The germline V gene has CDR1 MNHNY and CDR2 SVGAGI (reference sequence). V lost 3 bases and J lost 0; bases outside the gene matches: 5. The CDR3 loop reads CASSYLGQDSNQPQHF. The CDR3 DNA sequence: TGTGCCAGCAGTTATCTCGGACAGGATAGCAATCAGCCCCAGCATTTT.

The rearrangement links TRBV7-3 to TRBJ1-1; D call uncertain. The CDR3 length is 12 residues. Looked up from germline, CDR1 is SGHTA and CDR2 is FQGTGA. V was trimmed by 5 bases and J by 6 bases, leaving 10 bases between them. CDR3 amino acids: CASSPPRAEAFF. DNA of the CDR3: TGTGCCAGCAGCCCGCCACGGGCTGAAGCTTTCTTT.

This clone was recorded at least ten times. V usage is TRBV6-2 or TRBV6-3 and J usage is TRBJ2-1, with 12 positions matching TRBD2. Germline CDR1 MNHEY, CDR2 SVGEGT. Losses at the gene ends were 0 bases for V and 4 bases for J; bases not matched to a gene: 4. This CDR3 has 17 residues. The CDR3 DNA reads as TGTGCCAGCAGTTACTCAGGACTAGCGGGAATTTACAATGAGCAGTTCTTC. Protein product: CASSYSGLAGIYNEQFF.

The CDR3 nucleotides read TGTGCCAGCAGCCAAGACCTCATCCCCAGCGGGAGGGACGGGGGGACCCAGTACTTC. This sequence encodes CASSQDLIPSGRDGGTQYF. The V call is TRBV3-1 (or the pseudogene TRBV3-2), the J call TRBJ2-5; 10 bases map to TRBD2. The germline CDR1 and CDR2 sequences are LGHDT and YNNKEL (reference sequence). Unmatched junction bases numbered 17, after V lost 0 bases and J lost 7 bases. The CDR3 runs 19 residues.

The CDR3 DNA reads TGTGCCAGCAGCTTGGGGACTAGCGGGAGAAGGATTGGCAATGAGCAGTTCTTC. Its protein is CASSLGTSGRRIGNEQFF. The chain has TRBV7-2 and TRBJ2-1; 14 bases are a match to TRBD2. Germline-derived CDR1 and CDR2 are SGHTA and FQGNSA. This CDR3 spans 18 amino acids. Losses at the gene ends were 3 bases for V and 6 bases for J; bases not matched to a gene: 10.

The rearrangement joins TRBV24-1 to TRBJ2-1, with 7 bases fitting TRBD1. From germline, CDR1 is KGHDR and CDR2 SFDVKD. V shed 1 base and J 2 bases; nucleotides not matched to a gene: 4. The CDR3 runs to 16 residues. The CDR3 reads CATSDLNRGPYNEQFF. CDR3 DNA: TGTGCCACCAGTGATTTAAACAGGGGCCCCTACAATGAGCAGTTCTTC.

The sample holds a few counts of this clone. CDR3 protein: CAWSRGDTQYF. The CDR3 DNA reads as TGTGCCTGGAGTAGGGGAGATACGCAGTATTTT. V is TRBV30 and J is TRBJ2-3; possible D gene TRBD1, 5 bases. V was cut by 2 bases and J by 5 bases, with 5 bases left in between. Germline V gives CDR1 GTSNPN, CDR2 SVGIG (reference sequence). The CDR3 length is 11 residues.

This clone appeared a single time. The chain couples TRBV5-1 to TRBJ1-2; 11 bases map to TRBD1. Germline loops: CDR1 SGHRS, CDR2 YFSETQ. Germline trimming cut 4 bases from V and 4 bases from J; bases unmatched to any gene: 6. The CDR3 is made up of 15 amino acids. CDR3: CASSAGQGAVYGYTF. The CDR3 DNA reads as TGCGCCAGCAGCGCCGGACAGGGGGCGGTCTATGGCTACACCTTC. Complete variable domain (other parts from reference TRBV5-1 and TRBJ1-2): KAGVTQTPRYLIKTRGQQVTLSCSPISGHRSVSWYQQTPGQGLQFLFEYFSETQRNKGNFPGRFSGRQFSNSRSEMNVSTLELGDSALYLCASSAGQGAVYGYTFGSGTRLTVV.

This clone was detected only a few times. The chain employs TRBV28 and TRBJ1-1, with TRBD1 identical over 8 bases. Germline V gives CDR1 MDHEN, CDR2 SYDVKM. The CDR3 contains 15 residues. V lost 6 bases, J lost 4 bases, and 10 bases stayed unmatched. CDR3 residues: CASSPDRASVTEAFF. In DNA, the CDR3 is TGTGCCAGCAGCCCGGACAGGGCAAGTGTCACTGAAGCTTTCTTT.

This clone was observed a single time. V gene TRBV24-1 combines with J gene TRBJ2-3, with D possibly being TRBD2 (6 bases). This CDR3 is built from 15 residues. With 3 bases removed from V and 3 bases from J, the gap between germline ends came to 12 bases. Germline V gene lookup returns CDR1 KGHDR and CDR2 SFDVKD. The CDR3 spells CATSDPGERTDTQYF. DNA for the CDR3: TGTGCCACCAGTGATCCGGGAGAGAGGACAGATACGCAGTATTTT.

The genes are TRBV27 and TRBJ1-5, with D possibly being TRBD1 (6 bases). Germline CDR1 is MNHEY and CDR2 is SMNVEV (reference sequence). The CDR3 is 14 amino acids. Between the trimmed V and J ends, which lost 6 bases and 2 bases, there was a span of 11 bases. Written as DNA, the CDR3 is TGTGCCAGCAGCCCTCCAGGGGGCAATCAGCCCCAGCATTTT. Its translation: CASSPPGGNQPQHF.

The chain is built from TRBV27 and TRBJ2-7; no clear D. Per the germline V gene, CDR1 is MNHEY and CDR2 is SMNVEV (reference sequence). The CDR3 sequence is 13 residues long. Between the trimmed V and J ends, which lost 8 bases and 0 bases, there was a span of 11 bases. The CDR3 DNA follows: TGTGCCAGCTCCCGACGGAGCTCCTACGAGCAGTACTTC. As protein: CASSRRSSYEQYF.

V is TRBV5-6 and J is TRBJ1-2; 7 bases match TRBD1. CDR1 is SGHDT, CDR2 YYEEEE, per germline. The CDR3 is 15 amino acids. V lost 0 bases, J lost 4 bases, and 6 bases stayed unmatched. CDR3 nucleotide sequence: TGTGCCAGCAGCTTGGCGAATTCAGGGGGCTATGGCTACACCTTC. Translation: CASSLANSGGYGYTF.

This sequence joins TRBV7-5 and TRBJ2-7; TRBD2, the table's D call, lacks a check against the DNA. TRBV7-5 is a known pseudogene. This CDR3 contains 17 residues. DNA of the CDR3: TGTGTCAGAAGCTTACCGCCCTTTATGCGGGGAGACGACGAGCAGTACTTC. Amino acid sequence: CVRSLPPFMRGDDEQYF.

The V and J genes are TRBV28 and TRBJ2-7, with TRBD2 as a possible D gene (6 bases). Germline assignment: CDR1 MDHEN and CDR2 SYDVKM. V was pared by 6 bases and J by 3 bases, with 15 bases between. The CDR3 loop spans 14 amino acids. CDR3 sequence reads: CASSSPGEVYEQYF. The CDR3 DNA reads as TGTGCCAGCAGCTCCCCGGGGGAAGTCTACGAGCAGTACTTC.

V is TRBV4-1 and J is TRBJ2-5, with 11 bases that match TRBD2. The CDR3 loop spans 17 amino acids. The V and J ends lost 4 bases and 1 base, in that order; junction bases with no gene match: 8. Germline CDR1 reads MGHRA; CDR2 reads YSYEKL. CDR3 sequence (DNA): TGCGCCAGCAGCCCCACCTCCGGGACTAGCGGCCAAGAGACCCAGTACTTC. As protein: CASSPTSGTSGQETQYF.

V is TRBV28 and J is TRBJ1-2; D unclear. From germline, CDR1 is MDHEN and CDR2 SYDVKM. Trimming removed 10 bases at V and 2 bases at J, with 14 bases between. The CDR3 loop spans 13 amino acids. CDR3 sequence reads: CATLRLQNYGYTF. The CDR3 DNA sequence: TGTGCCACCTTACGGCTACAGAACTATGGCTACACCTTC.

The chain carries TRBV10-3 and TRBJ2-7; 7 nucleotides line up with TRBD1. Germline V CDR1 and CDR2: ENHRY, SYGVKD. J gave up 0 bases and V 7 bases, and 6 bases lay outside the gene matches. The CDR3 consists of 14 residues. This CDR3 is CAIKGDSNSYEQYF. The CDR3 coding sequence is TGTGCCATCAAGGGGGACAGTAACTCCTACGAGCAGTACTTC.

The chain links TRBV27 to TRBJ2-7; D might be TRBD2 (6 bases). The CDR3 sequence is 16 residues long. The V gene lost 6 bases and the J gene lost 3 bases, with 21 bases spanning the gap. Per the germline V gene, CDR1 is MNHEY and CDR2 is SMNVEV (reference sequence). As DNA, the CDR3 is TGTGCCAGCAGCCTAAGTCCGCGGGACTTGAGCTACGAGCAGTACTTC. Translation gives CASSLSPRDLSYEQYF.

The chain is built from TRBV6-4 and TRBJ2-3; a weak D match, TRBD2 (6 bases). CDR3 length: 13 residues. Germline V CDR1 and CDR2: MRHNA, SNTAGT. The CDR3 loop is CAGAGSYTDTQYF. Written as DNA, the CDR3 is TGTGCAGGTGCGGGGTCTTACACAGATACGCAGTATTTT.

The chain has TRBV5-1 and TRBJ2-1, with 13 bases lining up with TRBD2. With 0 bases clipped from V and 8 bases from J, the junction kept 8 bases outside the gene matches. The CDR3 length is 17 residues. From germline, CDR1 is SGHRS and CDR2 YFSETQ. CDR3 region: CASSLAVGTSGTDEQFF. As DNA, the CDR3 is TGCGCCAGCAGCTTGGCGGTCGGGACTAGCGGGACTGATGAGCAGTTCTTC.

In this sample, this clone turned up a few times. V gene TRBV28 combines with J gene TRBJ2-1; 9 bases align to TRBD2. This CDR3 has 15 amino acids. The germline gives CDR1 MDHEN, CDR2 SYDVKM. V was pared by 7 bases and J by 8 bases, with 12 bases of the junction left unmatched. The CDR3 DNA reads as TGTGCCAGCACCCTCAGGAGCGGGAGGAGAGATGAGCAGTTCTTC. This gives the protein CASTLRSGRRDEQFF.

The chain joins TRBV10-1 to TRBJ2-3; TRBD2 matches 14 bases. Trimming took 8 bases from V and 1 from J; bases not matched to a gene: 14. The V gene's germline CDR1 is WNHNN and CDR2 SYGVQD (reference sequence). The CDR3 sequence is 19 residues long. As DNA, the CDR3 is TGCGCCAGCTCACCTGCGGGGACTAGCGGGAGCCGAGGCACAGATACGCAGTATTTT. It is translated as CASSPAGTSGSRGTDTQYF.